A selection of T cell receptor beta chains follows, all from one sample in a study of cytotoxic CD8 clonotypes in ibrutinib-treated CLL. The method was immunoSEQ multiplex PCR; TCRdb's version includes in-frame clones alone and lacks a portion of them. The sample yields about 160,000 clones, 70% to 90% seen once. Here the sequenced sample was PBMCs, taken at disease progression, from a patient treated with ibrutinib. The origin of the receptors is a human donor with chronic lymphocytic leukemia. The CDR3 runs from the conserved cysteine through the conserved F or W. D genes are given only for firm matches. Rows may omit the clone size; those that give it use once, few, many or a size class.

>TRBJ2-1|-|TRBV4-1|-
CASSQDPGGMVLASGNEQFF
TGCGCCAGCAGCCAAGATCCGGGGGGCATGGTACTAGCGAGCGGTAATGAGCAGTTCTTC
>TRBJ1-2|-|TRBV30|-
CAWSVQGGGGYTF
TGTGCCTGGAGTGTACAGGGTGGCGGTGGCTACACCTTC
>TRBJ2-7|once|TRBV19|-
CASSNPRGTIGRGEQYF
TGTGCCAGTAGTAACCCCCGGGGGACAATCGGCCGAGGCGAGCAGTACTTC
>TRBJ1-1|-|TRBV5-6|-
CASSLGLMNTEAFF
TGTGCCAGCAGCTTGGGGTTGATGAACACTGAAGCTTTCTTT
>TRBJ1-1|-|TRBV19|TRBD1
CASSERTGLNTEAFF
TGTGCCAGTAGTGAGAGGACAGGGTTGAACACTGAAGCTTTCTTT
>TRBJ1-5|-|TRBV5-6|TRBD1
CASSFGQGGQPQHF
TGTGCCAGCAGCTTCGGACAGGGCGGTCAGCCCCAGCATTTT
>TRBJ1-4|-|TRBV11-3|-
CASSAGGATNEKLFF
TGTGCCAGCAGCGCGGGTGGGGCAACTAATGAAAAACTGTTTTTT
>TRBJ2-1|-|TRBV11-2|TRBD2
CASSLIGGVNEQFF
TGTGCCAGCAGCTTGATCGGGGGGGTCAATGAGCAGTTCTTC
>TRBJ2-3|once|TRBV25-1|TRBD1
CASSDPRQGEGTDTQYF
TGTGCCAGCAGTGACCCACGACAGGGTGAGGGCACAGATACGCAGTATTTT
>TRBJ2-5|-|TRBV13|-
CASSSGDEETQYF
TGTGCCAGCAGCTCGGGAGACGAAGAGACCCAGTACTTC
>TRBJ2-2|-|TRBV27|-
CASSTSSGNTGELFF
TGTGCCAGCAGCACTAGTTCGGGGAACACCGGGGAGCTGTTTTTT
>TRBJ2-1|-|TRBV10-3|TRBD2
CAAGLDLDEQFF
TGTGCCGCCGGACTAGATCTCGATGAGCAGTTCTTC
>TRBJ1-5|-|TRBV27|TRBD1
CASSFMIGQGALWPQHF
TGTGCCAGCAGTTTCATGATTGGACAGGGGGCCCTCTGGCCCCAGCATTTT
>TRBJ1-1|few|TRBV29-1|-
CSVVPGGTNTEAFF
TGCAGCGTTGTCCCCGGAGGGACGAACACTGAAGCTTTCTTT